Listed here is a single TCR beta chain. Antigen unknown. These data are taken from a study of cytomegalovirus exposure and HLA in healthy donors. Losses at the gene ends were 6 bases for V and 1 base for J; bases not matched to a gene: 2. This CDR3 contains 16 residues. The germline CDR1 and CDR2 sequences are SGHAT and FQNNGV. Regarding the study as a whole: TRBV6-2, TRBV6-3 and some other V segments were excluded as indistinguishable. Researchers reported in a later analysis that a missense DCLRE1C variant was tied to TCR beta V- and J-gene trimming.

Primers: 60 Vbeta forward and 13 Jbeta reverse. Sequencing was performed with immunoSEQ multiplex PCR; in TCRdb, only in-frame clones are kept and a portion is missing. The sample carries roughly 100,000 clones, just under 80% recorded once. This clonotype was sampled from a man aged 30 to 45 in good health and CMV-seronegative. The rearrangement links TRBV11-2 to TRBJ2-2, with 13 bases aligning to TRBD2. The sample consisted of PBMCs. The CDR3 spells CASRRLAGGNTGELFF. In DNA form, the CDR3 reads TGTGCCAGCAGGAGACTAGCGGGAGGGAACACCGGGGAGCTGTTTTTT.